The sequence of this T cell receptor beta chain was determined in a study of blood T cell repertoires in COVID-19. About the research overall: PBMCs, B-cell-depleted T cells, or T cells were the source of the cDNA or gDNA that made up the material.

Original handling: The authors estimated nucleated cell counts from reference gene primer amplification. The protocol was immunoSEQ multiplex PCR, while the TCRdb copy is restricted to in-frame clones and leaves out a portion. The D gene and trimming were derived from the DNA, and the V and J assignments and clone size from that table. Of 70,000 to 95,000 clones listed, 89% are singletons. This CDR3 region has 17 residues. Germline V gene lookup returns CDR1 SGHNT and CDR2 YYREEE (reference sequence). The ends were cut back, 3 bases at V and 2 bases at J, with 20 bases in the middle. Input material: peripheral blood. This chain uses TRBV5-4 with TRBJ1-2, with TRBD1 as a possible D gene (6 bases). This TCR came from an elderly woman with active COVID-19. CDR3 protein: CASSWGGRRQANYGYTF. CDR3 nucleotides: TGTGCCAGCAGCTGGGGGGGTCGACGACAGGCAAACTATGGCTACACCTTC.